These 5 T cell receptor beta chains originate from one sample sequenced in a study of OX40 agonist ivuxolimab in advanced cancers. Sequencing used immunoSEQ multiplex PCR; TCRdb keeps in-frame clones, though not all of them. The sample lists 30,000 to 35,000 clones; more than 70% were seen once. This specimen was CD4+ or CD8+ T cells sorted from blood, taken in a trial of the OX40 agonist ivuxolimab. All receptors derive from an adult with an advanced solid tumor such as melanoma, head and neck, liver or kidney cancer.

The V and J genes are TRBV18 and TRBJ1-1; D is undetermined. CDR3 size: 13 residues. The germline V gene encodes CDR1 KGHSH and CDR2 LQKENI. Trimming took 2 bases from V and 0 from J, leaving 4 bases between them. The chain's CDR3 is CASSPDVNTEAFF. For the CDR3, the DNA is TGTGCCAGCTCACCAGACGTGAACACTGAAGCTTTCTTT. The full variable domain, rest sourced from reference TRBV18 and TRBJ1-1, is NAGVMQNPRHLVRRRGQEARLRCSPMKGHSHVYWYRQLPEEGLKFMVYLQKENIIDESGMPKERFSAEFPKEGPSILRIQQVVRGDSAAYFCASSPDVNTEAFFGQGTRLTVV.

This chain connects TRBV30 to TRBJ2-3; D remains ambiguous. Germline V gene lookup returns CDR1 GTSNPN and CDR2 SVGIG (reference sequence). Trimming removed 2 bases from V and 4 bases from J, with 4 bases in between. The CDR3 loop spans 11 amino acids. The CDR3 coding sequence is TGTGCCTGGAGTTGGTCAGATACGCAGTATTTT. The encoded protein is CAWSWSDTQYF. Variable domain in full (rest from reference TRBV30 and TRBJ2-3): SQTIHQWPATLVQPVGSPLSLECTVEGTSNPNLYWYRQAAGRGLQLLFYSVGIGQISSEVPQNLSASRPQDRQFILSSKKLLLSDSGFYLCAWSWSDTQYFGPGTRLTVL.

The chain recombines TRBV28 with TRBJ2-3, with D tentatively TRBD1 (6 bases). This CDR3 is 13 amino acids long. V lost 4 bases to trimming and J lost 7 bases, with 12 bases between them. In germline, CDR1 is MDHEN, CDR2 SYDVKM. This CDR3 reads CASSSHRAHTQYF. The CDR3 DNA reads TGTGCCAGCAGTTCTCACAGGGCCCATACGCAGTATTTT. Looking up the rest from reference TRBV28 and TRBJ2-3 gives the full variable domain: DVKVTQSSRYLVKRTGEKVFLECVQDMDHENMFWYRQDPGLGLRLIYFSYDVKMKEKGDIPEGYSVSREKKERFSLILESASTNQTSMYLCASSSHRAHTQYFGPGTRLTVL.

In DNA form, the CDR3 reads TGTGCCAGCAGTTACAGCGGGAGAAGAGGCGAGCAGTACTTC. It specifies CASSYSGRRGEQYF. The V gene is TRBV6-5, the J gene TRBJ2-7, with TRBD2 matching over 8 bases. The CDR3 spans 14 residues. The V segment lost 2 bases and the J segment 6 bases; nucleotides outside the gene matches: 6. Germline V gene data show CDR1 as MNHEY and CDR2 as SVGAGI.

This clone came up a few times. The chain carries TRBV15 and TRBJ2-7; D perhaps matches TRBD2 (6 bases). The CDR3 is 16 amino acids. V lost 0 bases to trimming and J lost 0 bases, with 12 bases between them. Germline loops: CDR1 LNHNV, CDR2 YYDKDF (reference sequence). CDR3 residues: CATSRDRTSSSYEQYF. Written as DNA, the CDR3 is TGTGCCACCAGCAGAGATCGTACTAGCAGCTCCTACGAGCAGTACTTC.